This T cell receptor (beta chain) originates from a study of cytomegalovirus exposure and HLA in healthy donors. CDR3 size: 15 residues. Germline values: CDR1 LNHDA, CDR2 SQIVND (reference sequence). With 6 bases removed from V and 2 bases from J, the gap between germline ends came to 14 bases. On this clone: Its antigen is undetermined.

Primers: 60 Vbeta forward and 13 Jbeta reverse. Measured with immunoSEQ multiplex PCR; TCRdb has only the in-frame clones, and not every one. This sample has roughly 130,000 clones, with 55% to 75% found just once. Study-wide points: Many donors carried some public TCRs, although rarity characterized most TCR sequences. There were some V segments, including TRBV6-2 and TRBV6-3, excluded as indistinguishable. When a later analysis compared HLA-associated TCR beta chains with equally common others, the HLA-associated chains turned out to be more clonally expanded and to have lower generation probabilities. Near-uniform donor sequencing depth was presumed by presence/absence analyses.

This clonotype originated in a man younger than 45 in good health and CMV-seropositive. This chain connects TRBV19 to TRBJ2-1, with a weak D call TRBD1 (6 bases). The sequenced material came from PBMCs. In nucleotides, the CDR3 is TGTGCCAGTAGGGCACAGGGTGGTCCCTACAATGAGCAGTTCTTC. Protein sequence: CASRAQGGPYNEQFF.